This entry describes one TCR beta chain. Its antigen is undetermined. Assay: immunoSEQ multiplex PCR; the TCRdb copy retains only in-frame clones and omits some. Among roughly 200,000 clones, around 80% were seen once, and the ten largest hold 1% to 1.5%. The data were obtained in a study of cytomegalovirus exposure and HLA in healthy donors. Study results and caveats: Cytomegalovirus status, reportedly, was diagnosed with high specificity and sensitivity by the classifier. 150 or so TCR beta chains were listed as cytomegalovirus-associated.

This CDR3 has 16 residues. CDR1 SEHNR and CDR2 FQNEAQ come from the germline V gene (reference sequence). V lost 1 base, J lost 4 bases, and 13 bases lay in between. While the first cohort had 600 to 800 subjects, the donors belonged to the separate validation cohort of roughly 130 subjects. The TCR was taken from a woman between 25 and 40 years old in good health and CMV-seronegative. The sequenced sample consisted of PBMCs. The chain is built from TRBV7-9 and TRBJ2-2, with D maybe TRBD1 (5 bases). The CDR3 reads CASSLVARVATGELFF. In DNA form, the CDR3 reads TGTGCCAGCAGCTTAGTGGCCAGGGTGGCCACCGGGGAGCTGTTTTTT.